Below, one T cell receptor (beta chain) is given with its context. These data originate in a study of technical replicates of blood from a few donors. Profiling relied on immunoSEQ multiplex PCR, and the TCRdb table lists in-frame clones only, not all of them. The sample shows over 85,000 clones, 94% of them seen only once. Germline CDR1 and CDR2: LNHDA and SQIVND (reference sequence). The CDR3 is 16 amino acids. The V segment lost 4 bases and the J segment 1 base; nucleotides outside the gene matches: 10. This sequence was found in a human donor in good health. The chain is built from TRBV19 and TRBJ2-7; 7 bases are shared with TRBD2. The sequenced material came from T cells isolated from PBMCs. The CDR3 region has the DNA TGTGCCAGTAGTACAGCCGCGATGGGGGGGTCCTACGAGCAGTACTTC. It specifies CASSTAAMGGSYEQYF. Using reference TRBV19 and TRBJ2-7 for the parts outside the CDR3, the full variable domain is DGGITQSPKYLFRKEGQNVTLSCEQNLNHDAMYWYRQDPGQGLRLIYYSQIVNDFQKGDIAEGYSVSREKKESFPLTVTSAQKNPTAFYLCASSTAAMGGSYEQYFGPGTRLTVT.